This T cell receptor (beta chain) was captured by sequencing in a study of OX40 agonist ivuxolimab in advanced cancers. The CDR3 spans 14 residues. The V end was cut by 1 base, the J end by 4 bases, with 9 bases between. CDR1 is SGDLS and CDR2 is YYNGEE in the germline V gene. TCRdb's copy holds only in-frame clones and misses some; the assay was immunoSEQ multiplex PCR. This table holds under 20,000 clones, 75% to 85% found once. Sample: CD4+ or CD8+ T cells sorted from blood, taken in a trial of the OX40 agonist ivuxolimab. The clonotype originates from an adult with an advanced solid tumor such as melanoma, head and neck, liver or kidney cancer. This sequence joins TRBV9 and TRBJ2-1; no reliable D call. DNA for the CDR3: TGTGCCAGCAGCGTAAGGAGCGAATACAATGAGCAGTTCTTC. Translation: CASSVRSEYNEQFF.